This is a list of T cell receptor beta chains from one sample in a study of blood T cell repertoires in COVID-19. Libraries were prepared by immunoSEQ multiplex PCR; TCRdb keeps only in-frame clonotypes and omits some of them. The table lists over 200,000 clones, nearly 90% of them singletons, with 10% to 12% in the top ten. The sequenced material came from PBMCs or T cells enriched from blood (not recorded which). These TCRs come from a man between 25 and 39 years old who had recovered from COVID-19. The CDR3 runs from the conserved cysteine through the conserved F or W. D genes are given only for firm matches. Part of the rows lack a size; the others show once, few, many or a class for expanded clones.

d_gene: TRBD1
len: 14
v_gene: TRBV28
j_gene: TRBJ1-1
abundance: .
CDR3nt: TGTGCCAGCAGTTCGGGACAGGGGGGCACTGAAGCTTTCTTT
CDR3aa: CASSSGQGGTEAFF

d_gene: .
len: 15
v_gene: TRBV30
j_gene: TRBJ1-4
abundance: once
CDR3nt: TGTGCCTGGAGTAGGTCGGGGGAAGGAGGTGAAAAACTGTTTTTT
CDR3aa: CAWSRSGEGGEKLFF

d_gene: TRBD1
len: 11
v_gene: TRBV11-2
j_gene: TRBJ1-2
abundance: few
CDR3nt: TGTGCCAGCTCAGGGGGGTATGGCTACACCTTC
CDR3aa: CASSGGYGYTF

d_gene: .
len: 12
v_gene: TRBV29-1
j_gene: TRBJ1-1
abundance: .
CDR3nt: TGCAGCGGAACAGGGTACGCCACTGAAGCTTTCTTT
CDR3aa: CSGTGYATEAFF

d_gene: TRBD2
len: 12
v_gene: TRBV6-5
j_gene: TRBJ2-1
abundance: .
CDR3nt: TGTGCCAGCAGCGGAGCGGGAAGTGAGCAGTTCTTC
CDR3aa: CASSGAGSEQFF

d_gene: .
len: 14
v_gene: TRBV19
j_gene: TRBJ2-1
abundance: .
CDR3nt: TGTGCCAGTAGTTTGGACACCGTACTTGATGAGCAGTTCTTC
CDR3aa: CASSLDTVLDEQFF

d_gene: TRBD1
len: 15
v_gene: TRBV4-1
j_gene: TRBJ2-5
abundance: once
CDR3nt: TGCGCCAGCAGCCGATACTACAGGGGGCAAGAGACCCAGTACTTC
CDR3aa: CASSRYYRGQETQYF

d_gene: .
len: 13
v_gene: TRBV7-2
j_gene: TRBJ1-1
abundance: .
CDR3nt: TGTGCCAGCAGCTTTGGGGGCGACACTGAAGCTTTCTTT
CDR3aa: CASSFGGDTEAFF

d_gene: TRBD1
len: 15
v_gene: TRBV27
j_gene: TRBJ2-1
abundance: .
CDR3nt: TGTGCCAGCAGACGGACAGGGGACTACTACAATGAGCAGTTCTTC
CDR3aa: CASRRTGDYYNEQFF

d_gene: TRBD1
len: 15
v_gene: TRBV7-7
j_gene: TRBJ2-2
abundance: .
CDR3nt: TGTGCTAGCAGCTCACAGGGGGATAGGGCCGGGGAGCTGTTTTTT
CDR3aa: CASSSQGDRAGELFF

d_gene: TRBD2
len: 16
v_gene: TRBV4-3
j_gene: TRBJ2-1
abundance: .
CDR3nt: TGCGCCAGCAGCCAATTCTTCGCGGGGGAGCTCGATGAGCAGTTCTTC
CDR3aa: CASSQFFAGELDEQFF

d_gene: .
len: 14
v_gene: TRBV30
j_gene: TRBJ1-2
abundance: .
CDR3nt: TGTGCCTGGAGTGTACCTGGGGCGAACTATGGCTACACCTTC
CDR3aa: CAWSVPGANYGYTF

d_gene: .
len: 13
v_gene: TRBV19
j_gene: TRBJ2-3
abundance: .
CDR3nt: TGTGCCAGTAGTATAGAAGGAGTCGTTACGCAGTATTTT
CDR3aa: CASSIEGVVTQYF

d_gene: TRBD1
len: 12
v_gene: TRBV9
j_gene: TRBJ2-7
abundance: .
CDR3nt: TGTGCCAGCAGCGTCAGGGGGTACGAGCAGTACTTC
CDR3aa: CASSVRGYEQYF

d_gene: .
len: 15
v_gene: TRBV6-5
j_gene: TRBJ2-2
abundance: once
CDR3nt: TGTGCCAGCAGTTACTCGTCCGGGTACACCGGGGAGCTGTTTTTT
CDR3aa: CASSYSSGYTGELFF

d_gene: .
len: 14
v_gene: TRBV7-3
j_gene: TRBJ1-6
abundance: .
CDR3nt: TGTGCCAGCAGCCCAGGACTGACCACCTCGCCCCTCCACTTT
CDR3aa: CASSPGLTTSPLHF

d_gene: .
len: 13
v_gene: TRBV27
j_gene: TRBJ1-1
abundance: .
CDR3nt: TGTGCCACTTCGTCAGGGGCCCTGACTGAAGCTTTCTTT
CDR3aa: CATSSGALTEAFF

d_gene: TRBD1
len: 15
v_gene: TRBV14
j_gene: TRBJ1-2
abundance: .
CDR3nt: TGTGCCAGCAGCCAAGGTACCGGGACAGGTAGAGGCTACACCTTC
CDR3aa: CASSQGTGTGRGYTF

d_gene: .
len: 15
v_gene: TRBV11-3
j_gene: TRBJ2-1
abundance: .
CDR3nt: TGTGCCAGCAGCTTAGAACAGGGGGGGTACAATGAGCAGTTCTTC
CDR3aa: CASSLEQGGYNEQFF

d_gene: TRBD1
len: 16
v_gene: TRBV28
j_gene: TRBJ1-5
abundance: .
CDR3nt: TGTGCCAGCAGACAGTATTCGGGGACAGGGGATCAGCCCCAGCATTTT
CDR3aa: CASRQYSGTGDQPQHF

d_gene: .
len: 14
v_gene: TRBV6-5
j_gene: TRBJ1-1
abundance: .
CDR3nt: TGTGCCAGCACCCCCGGGCGGGAGAACACTGAAGCTTTCTTT
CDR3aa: CASTPGRENTEAFF

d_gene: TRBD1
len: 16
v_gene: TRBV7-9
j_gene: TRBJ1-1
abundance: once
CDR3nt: TGTGCCAGCAAGATACAGGGGGCGCGGGGGAACACTGAAGCTTTCTTT
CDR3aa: CASKIQGARGNTEAFF

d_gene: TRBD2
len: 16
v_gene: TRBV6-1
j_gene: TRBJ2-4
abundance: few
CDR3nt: TGTGCCAGCAGTGAAATCGGCGGGAGCGGCAAAAACATTCAGTACTTC
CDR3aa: CASSEIGGSGKNIQYF

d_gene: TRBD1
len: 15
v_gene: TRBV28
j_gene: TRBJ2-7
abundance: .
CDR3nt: TGTGCCAGCAGCCCGGGACAGGGGCACTCCTACGAGCAGTACTTC
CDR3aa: CASSPGQGHSYEQYF

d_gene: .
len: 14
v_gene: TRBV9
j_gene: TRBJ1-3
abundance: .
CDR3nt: TGTGCCAGCAGCGTAGAACAGGGTCTCGGCACCATATATTTT
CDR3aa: CASSVEQGLGTIYF

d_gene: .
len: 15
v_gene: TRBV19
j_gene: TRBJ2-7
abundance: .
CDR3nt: TGTGCCAGTAGTATAGATCTGGGGGCTGTGAGGGAGCAGTACTTC
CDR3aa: CASSIDLGAVREQYF

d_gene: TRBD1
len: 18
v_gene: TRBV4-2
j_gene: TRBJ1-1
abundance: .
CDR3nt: TGTGCCAGCAGCCAAGATTTTGGGACAGGGGCGGCGAACACTGAAGCTTTCTTT
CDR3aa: CASSQDFGTGAANTEAFF

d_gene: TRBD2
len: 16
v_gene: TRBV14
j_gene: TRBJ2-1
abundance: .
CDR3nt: TGTGCCAGCAGCTGGACTAGCGGGAGCTCCTACAATGAGCAGTTCTTC
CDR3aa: CASSWTSGSSYNEQFF

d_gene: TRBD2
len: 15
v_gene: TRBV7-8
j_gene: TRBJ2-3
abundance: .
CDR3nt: TGTGCCAGCAGTCCCGCGGGCGGGAGAGCAGATACGCAGTATTTT
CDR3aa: CASSPAGGRADTQYF

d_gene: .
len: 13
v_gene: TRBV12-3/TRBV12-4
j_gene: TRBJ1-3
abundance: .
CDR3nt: TGTGCCAGCAGTTTGACAGAATTAAACACCATATATTTT
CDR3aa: CASSLTELNTIYF

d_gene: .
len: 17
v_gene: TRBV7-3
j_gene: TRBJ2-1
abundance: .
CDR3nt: TGTGCCAGCAGCTTTACCCCCCGGCTAGCTGCCTACAATGAGCAGTTCTTC
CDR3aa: CASSFTPRLAAYNEQFF

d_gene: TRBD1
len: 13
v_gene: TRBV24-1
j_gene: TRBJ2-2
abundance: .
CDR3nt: TGTGCCACGTCGACAGGGGAGACCGGGGAGCTGTTTTTT
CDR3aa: CATSTGETGELFF

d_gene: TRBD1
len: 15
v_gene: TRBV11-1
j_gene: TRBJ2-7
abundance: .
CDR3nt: TGTGCCAGCAGCTTAGACCTCGGACAGGCTTGGGAGCAGTACTTC
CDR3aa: CASSLDLGQAWEQYF

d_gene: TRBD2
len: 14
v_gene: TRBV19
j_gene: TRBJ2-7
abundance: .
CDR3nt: TGTGCCAGTAGTATGCAGCGGGAGCCCTACGAGCAGTACTTC
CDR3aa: CASSMQREPYEQYF

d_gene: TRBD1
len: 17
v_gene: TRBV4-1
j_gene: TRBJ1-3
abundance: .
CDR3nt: TGCGCCAGCAGCCATTGGGACAGGGAGGTATCTGGAAACACCATATATTTT
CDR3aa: CASSHWDREVSGNTIYF

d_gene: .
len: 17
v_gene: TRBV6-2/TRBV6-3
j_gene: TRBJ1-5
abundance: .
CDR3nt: TGTGCCAGCAGTTACAAGCGGAGACAGGAGAGCAATCAGCCCCAGCATTTT
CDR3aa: CASSYKRRQESNQPQHF

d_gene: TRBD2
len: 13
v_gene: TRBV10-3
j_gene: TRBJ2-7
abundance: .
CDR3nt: TGTGCCACCCGGACTAGCGGGATGCTCGAGCAGTACTTC
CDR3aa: CATRTSGMLEQYF

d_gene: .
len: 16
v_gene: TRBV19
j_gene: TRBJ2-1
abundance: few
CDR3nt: TGTGCCAGTAGTATCCCGATGGACATTCAAGACAATGAGCAGTTCTTC
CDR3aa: CASSIPMDIQDNEQFF

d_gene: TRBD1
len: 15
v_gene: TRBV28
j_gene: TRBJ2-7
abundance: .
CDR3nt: TGTGCCAGCAGTCCTATCGACAGGGATGGCGACGAGCAGTACTTC
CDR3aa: CASSPIDRDGDEQYF

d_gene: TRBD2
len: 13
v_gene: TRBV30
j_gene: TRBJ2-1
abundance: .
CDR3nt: TGTGCCTGGAGTGTAAGCGGGGGAAATGAGCAGTTCTTC
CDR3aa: CAWSVSGGNEQFF